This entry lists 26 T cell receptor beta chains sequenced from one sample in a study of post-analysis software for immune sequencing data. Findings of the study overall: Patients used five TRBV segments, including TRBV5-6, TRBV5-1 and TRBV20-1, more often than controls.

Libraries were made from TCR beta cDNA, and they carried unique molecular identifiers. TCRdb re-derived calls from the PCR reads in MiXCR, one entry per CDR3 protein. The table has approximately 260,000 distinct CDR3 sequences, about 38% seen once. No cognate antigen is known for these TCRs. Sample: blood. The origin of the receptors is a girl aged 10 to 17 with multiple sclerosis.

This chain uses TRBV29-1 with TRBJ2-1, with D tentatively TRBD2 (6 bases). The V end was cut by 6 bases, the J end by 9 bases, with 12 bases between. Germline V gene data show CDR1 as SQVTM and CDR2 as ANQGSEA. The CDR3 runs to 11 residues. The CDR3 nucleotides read TGCAGCGTCCCCTGGAGGGGTGAGCAGTTCTTC. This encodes CSVPWRGEQFF.

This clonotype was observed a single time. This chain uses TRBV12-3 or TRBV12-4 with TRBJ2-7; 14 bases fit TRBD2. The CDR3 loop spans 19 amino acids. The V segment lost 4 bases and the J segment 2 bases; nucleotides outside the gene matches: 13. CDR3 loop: CASSSPRTSGRTSTYEQYF. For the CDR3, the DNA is TGTGCCAGCAGTTCGCCGAGGACTAGCGGGAGGACCTCTACCTACGAGCAGTACTTC.

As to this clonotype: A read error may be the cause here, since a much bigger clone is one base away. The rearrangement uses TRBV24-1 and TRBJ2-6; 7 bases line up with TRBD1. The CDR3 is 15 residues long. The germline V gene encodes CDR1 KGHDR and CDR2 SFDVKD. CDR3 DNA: TGTCCCACCAGTCCCGACAGGGCAGGGGCCAACGTCCTGACTTTC. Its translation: CPTSPDRAGANVLTF.

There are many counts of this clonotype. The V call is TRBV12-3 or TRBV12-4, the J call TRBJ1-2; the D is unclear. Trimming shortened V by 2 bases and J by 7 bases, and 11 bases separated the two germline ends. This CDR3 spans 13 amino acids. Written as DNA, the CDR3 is TGTGCCAGCAGTTTATTTCGGGGTAGTGGCTACACCTTC. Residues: CASSLFRGSGYTF.

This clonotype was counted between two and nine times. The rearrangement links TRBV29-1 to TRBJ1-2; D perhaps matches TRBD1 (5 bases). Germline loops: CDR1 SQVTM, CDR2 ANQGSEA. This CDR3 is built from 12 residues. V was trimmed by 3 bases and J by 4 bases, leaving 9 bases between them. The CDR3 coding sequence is TGCAGCGTTGATCGGGGGGTCTATGGCTACACCTTC. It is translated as CSVDRGVYGYTF.

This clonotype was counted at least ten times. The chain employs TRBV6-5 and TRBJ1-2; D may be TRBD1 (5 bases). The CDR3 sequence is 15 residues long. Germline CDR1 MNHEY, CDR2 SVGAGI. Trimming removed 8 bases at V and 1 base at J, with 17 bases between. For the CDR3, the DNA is TGTGCCAGCTTCCCCCACGACAGCTATAACTATGGCTACACCTTC. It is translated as CASFPHDSYNYGYTF.

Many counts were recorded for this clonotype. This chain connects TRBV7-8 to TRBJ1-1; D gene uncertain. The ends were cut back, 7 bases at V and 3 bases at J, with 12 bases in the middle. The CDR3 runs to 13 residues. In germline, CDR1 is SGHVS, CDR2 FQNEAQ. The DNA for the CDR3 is TGTGCCAGCACCTGGGAGGCTGACACTGAAGCTTTCTTT. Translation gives CASTWEADTEAFF.

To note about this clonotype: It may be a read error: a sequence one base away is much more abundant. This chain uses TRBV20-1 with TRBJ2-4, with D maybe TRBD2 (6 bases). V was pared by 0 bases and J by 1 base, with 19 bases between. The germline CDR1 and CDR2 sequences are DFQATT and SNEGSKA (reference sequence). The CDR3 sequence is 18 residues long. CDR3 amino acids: CSARDIPLGGKAKNIQYF. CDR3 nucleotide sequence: TGCAGTGCTAGAGATATCCCACTCGGAGGGAAGGCCAAAAACATTCAGTACTTC.

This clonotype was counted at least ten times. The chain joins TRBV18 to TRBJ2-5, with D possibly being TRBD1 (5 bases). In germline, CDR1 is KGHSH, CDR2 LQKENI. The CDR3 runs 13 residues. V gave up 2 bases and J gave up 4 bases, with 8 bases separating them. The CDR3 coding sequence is TGTGCCAGCTCACCAGGGGCCGGAGAGACCCAGTACTTC. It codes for CASSPGAGETQYF. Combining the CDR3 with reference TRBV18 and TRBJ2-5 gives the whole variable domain NAGVMQNPRHLVRRRGQEARLRCSPMKGHSHVYWYRQLPEEGLKFMVYLQKENIIDESGMPKERFSAEFPKEGPSILRIQQVVRGDSAAYFCASSPGAGETQYFGPGTRLLVL.

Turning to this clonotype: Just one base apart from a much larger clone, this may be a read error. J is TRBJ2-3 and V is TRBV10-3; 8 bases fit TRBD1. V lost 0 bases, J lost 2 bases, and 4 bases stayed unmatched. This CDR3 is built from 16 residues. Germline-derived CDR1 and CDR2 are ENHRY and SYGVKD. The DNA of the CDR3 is TGTGCCATCAGTGAGTCGAGGACAGGGTACACAGATACGCAGTATTTT. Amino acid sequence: CAISESRTGYTDTQYF.

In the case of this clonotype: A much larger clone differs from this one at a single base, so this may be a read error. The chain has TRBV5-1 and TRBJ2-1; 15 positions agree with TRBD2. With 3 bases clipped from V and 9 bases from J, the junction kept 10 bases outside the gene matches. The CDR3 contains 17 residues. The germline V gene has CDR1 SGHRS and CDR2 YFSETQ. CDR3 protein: CASSWTSGRASHTEQFF. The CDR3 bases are TGCGCCAGCAGCTGGACTAGCGGGAGGGCCTCCCACACTGAGCAGTTCTTC.

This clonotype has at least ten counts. The CDR3 sequence: CSARDLVAGDDNEQFF. In DNA, the CDR3 is TGCAGTGCTAGAGATCTGGTAGCAGGGGATGACAATGAGCAGTTCTTC. The gene calls are TRBV20-1 and TRBJ2-1; possibly TRBD1 for D (6 bases). This CDR3 spans 16 amino acids. Germline assignment: CDR1 DFQATT and CDR2 SNEGSKA (reference sequence). V shed 0 bases and J shed 5 bases, with 17 bases lying between them.

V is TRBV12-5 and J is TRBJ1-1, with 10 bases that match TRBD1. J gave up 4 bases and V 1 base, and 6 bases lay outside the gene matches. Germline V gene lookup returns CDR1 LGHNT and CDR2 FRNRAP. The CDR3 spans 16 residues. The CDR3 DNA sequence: TGTGCTAGTGGTTTGGCCCCCGGGACAGGGGCCACTGAAGCTTTCTTT. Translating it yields CASGLAPGTGATEAFF.

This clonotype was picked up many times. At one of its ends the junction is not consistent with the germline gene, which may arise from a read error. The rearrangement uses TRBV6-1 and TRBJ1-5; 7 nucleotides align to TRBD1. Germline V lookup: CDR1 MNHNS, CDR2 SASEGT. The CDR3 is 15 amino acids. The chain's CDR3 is CASREGTAYNQPQHF. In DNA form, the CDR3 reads TGTGCCAGCAGAGAAGGGACAGCGTACAATCAGCCCCAGCATTTT.

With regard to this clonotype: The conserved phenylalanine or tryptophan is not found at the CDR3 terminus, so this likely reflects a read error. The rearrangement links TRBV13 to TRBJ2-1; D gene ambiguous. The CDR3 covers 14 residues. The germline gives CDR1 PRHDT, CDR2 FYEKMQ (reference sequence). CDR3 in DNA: TGTACCAGCAGCCAGCTAAGCTCCTACAATGAGCAGTTCTTA. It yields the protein CTSSQLSSYNEQFL.

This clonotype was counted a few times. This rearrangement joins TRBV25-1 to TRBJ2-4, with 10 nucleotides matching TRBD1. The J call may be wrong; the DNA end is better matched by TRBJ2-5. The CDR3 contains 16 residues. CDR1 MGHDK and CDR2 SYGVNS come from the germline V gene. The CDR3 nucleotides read TGTGCCAGCACCCCCGTCGGGACAGGGGTTTGGGAGACCCAGTACTTC. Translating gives CASTPVGTGVWETQYF.

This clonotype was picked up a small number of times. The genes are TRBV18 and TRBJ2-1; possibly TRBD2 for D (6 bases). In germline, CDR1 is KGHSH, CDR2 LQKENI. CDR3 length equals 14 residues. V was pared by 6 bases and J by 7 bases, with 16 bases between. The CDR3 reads CASSRLGSQNEQFF. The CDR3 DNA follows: TGTGCCAGCTCCCGCCTCGGGAGCCAGAATGAGCAGTTCTTC.

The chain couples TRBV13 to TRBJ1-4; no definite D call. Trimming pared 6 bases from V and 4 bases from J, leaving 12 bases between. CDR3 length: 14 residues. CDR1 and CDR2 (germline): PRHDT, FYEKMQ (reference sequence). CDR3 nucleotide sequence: TGTGCCAGCAGGTTACAGAGGGTTAATGAAAAACTGTTTTTT. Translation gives CASRLQRVNEKLFF.

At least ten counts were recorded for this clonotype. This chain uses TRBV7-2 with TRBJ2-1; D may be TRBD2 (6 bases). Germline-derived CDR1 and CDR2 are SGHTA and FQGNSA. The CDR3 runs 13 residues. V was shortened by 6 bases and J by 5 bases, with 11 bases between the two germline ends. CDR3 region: CASSFGGNNEQFF. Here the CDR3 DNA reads TGTGCCAGCAGTTTTGGAGGGAACAATGAGCAGTTCTTC.

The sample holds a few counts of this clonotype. In nucleotides, the CDR3 is TGCGCCAGCAGCCAAGTAAGACTAGCGAATTACAATGAGCAGTTCTTC. Translation gives CASSQVRLANYNEQFF. The rearrangement joins TRBV4-1 to TRBJ2-1; TRBD2 agrees at 8 bases. The V segment lost 1 base and the J segment 4 bases; nucleotides outside the gene matches: 6. CDR3 length: 16 residues. The V gene's germline CDR1 is MGHRA and CDR2 YSYEKL.

The CDR3 loop is CASSVADTNNEQFF. CDR3 sequence (DNA): TGCGCCAGCAGCGTAGCGGATACTAACAATGAGCAGTTCTTC. This chain joins TRBV5-1 and TRBJ2-1, with D perhaps matching TRBD2 (6 bases). V dropped 4 bases and J dropped 5 bases, with 13 bases sitting between them. CDR3 length: 14 residues. The V gene's germline CDR1 is SGHRS and CDR2 YFSETQ. Supplemented by reference TRBV5-1 and TRBJ2-1, the full variable domain reads KAGVTQTPRYLIKTRGQQVTLSCSPISGHRSVSWYQQTPGQGLQFLFEYFSETQRNKGNFPGRFSGRQFSNSRSEMNVSTLELGDSALYLCASSVADTNNEQFFGPGTRLTVL.

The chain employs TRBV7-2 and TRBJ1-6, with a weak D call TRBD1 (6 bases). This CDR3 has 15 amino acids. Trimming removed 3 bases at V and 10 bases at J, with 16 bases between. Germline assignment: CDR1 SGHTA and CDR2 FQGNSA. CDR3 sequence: CASSLPRGRESPLHF. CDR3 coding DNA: TGTGCCAGCAGCTTGCCCCGGGGGCGAGAATCACCCCTCCACTTT.

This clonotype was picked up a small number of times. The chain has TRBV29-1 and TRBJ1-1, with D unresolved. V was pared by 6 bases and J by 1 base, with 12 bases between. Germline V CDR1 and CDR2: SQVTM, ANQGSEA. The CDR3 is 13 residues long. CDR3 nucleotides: TGCAGCGTGATGGACCCGGGGAACACTGAAGCTTTCTTT. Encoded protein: CSVMDPGNTEAFF.

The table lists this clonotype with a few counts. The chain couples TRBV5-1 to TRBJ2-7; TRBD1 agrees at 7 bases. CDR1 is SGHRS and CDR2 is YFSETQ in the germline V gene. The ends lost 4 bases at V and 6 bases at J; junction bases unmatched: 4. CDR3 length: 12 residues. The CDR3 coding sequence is TGCGCCAGCAGCCAGACAGGGCGCGAGCAGTACTTC. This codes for CASSQTGREQYF.

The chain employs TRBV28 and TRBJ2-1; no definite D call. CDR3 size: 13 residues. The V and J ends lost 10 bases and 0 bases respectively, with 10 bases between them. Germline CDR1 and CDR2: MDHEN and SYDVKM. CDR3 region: CATYTVSYNEQFF. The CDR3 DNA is TGTGCCACCTACACTGTCTCCTACAATGAGCAGTTCTTC.

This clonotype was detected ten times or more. The CDR3 reads CASSPDGELFF. The CDR3 DNA reads as TGTGCCAGCAGCCCCGACGGGGAGCTGTTTTTT. The rearrangement uses TRBV7-9 and TRBJ2-2; no clear D gene. This CDR3 is built from 11 residues. Per the germline V gene, CDR1 is SEHNR and CDR2 is FQNEAQ (reference sequence). V was pared by 5 bases and J by 7 bases, with 5 bases between.